Listed below are T cell receptor beta chains from one sample, sequenced in a study of blood T cell repertoires in COVID-19. Method: immunoSEQ multiplex PCR; TCRdb's copy keeps in-frame clones and lacks some. The data show around 230,000 clones, with approximately 90% seen just once and about 9.3% held by the top ten. The material sequenced was PBMCs or T cells enriched from blood (not recorded which). Receptor source: a man aged 18 to 29 with acute COVID-19. Both conserved end residues are part of each CDR3. The order of the fields is CDR3 DNA, CDR3 protein, J gene, D gene, clone size, V gene. A D gene is named only where the DNA matches it firmly. A row's size may be missing; if present it is once, few, many or a size class.

CDR3nt: TGTGCCAGCAGTTTACCCCTCACAGATACGCAGTATTTT
CDR3aa: CASSLPLTDTQYF
j_gene: TRBJ2-3
d_gene: -
abundance: -
v_gene: TRBV27

CDR3nt: TGTGCCAGCAGTCTCAGACAGGGGATAAACGAGCAGTACTTC
CDR3aa: CASSLRQGINEQYF
j_gene: TRBJ2-7
d_gene: TRBD1
abundance: once
v_gene: TRBV28

CDR3nt: TGTGCCAGCAGTTTGCGGGGGCGCGGAGAGGATTCACCCCTCCACTTT
CDR3aa: CASSLRGRGEDSPLHF
j_gene: TRBJ1-6
d_gene: -
abundance: -
v_gene: TRBV28

CDR3nt: TGTGCCAGCAGTTACGTTTCTCAACAGGGGTTAGTTTGGCAGTACTTC
CDR3aa: CASSYVSQQGLVWQYF
j_gene: TRBJ2-7
d_gene: TRBD1
abundance: -
v_gene: TRBV6-5

CDR3nt: TGCAGCGTCGGACGGAGGAGTACTGAAGCTTTCTTT
CDR3aa: CSVGRRSTEAFF
j_gene: TRBJ1-1
d_gene: -
abundance: -
v_gene: TRBV29-1

CDR3nt: TGCAGTGCTAGTAAGGGGGCCAATGAAAAACTGTTTTTT
CDR3aa: CSASKGANEKLFF
j_gene: TRBJ1-4
d_gene: TRBD1
abundance: -
v_gene: TRBV20-1

CDR3nt: TGTGCCAGTAGTATGAGCATCGATAATGAAAAACTGTTTTTT
CDR3aa: CASSMSIDNEKLFF
j_gene: TRBJ1-4
d_gene: -
abundance: -
v_gene: TRBV19

CDR3nt: TGTGCCAGCAGTCCGGACAGGGGATACACTGAAGCTTTCTTT
CDR3aa: CASSPDRGYTEAFF
j_gene: TRBJ1-1
d_gene: TRBD1
abundance: -
v_gene: TRBV28

CDR3nt: TGTGCCAGCAGTAGAGGTCCCGACTCTGGGGCCAACGTCCTGACTTTC
CDR3aa: CASSRGPDSGANVLTF
j_gene: TRBJ2-6
d_gene: -
abundance: -
v_gene: TRBV28

CDR3nt: TGCAGCGTGGAGACAGGAACTAACTATGGCTACACCTTC
CDR3aa: CSVETGTNYGYTF
j_gene: TRBJ1-2
d_gene: -
abundance: -
v_gene: TRBV29-1

CDR3nt: TGTGCCATCAGCCGACAGGTTAACTATGGCTACACCTTC
CDR3aa: CAISRQVNYGYTF
j_gene: TRBJ1-2
d_gene: -
abundance: -
v_gene: TRBV10-3

CDR3nt: TGTGCCACCAGTGACTCCCACAAGGGGGACAGGGGGACCCAGTACTTC
CDR3aa: CATSDSHKGDRGTQYF
j_gene: TRBJ2-5
d_gene: TRBD1
abundance: -
v_gene: TRBV24-1

CDR3nt: TGTGCCAGCAGACGACAGGTCCGGAACACCGGGGAGCTGTTTTTT
CDR3aa: CASRRQVRNTGELFF
j_gene: TRBJ2-2
d_gene: -
abundance: -
v_gene: TRBV6-5

CDR3nt: TGTGCCAGCAGCCCATGGGGCCAAGAAAATGAGCAGTTCTTC
CDR3aa: CASSPWGQENEQFF
j_gene: TRBJ2-1
d_gene: -
abundance: -
v_gene: TRBV5-5

CDR3nt: TGCGCCAGCGGACCCGTGGCGGGAGGCTTAGGGAATGAGCAGTTCTTC
CDR3aa: CASGPVAGGLGNEQFF
j_gene: TRBJ2-1
d_gene: TRBD2
abundance: -
v_gene: TRBV4-1

CDR3nt: TGCGCCAGCAGCCAAGAATATGGCGGAACCGGGGAGCTGTTTTTT
CDR3aa: CASSQEYGGTGELFF
j_gene: TRBJ2-2
d_gene: -
abundance: -
v_gene: TRBV4-3

CDR3nt: TGCGCCAGCAGTGAGCAGTCCTACAATGAGCAGTTCTTC
CDR3aa: CASSEQSYNEQFF
j_gene: TRBJ2-1
d_gene: -
abundance: -
v_gene: TRBV10-2

CDR3nt: TGTGCCAGCAGCCAAGAATTCGGACAGGGCCTCTATGGCTACACCTTC
CDR3aa: CASSQEFGQGLYGYTF
j_gene: TRBJ1-2
d_gene: TRBD1
abundance: -
v_gene: TRBV3-1/TRBV3-2

CDR3nt: TGTGCCAGCAGTGAATTGACAGGGGAAGCTTTCTTT
CDR3aa: CASSELTGEAFF
j_gene: TRBJ1-1
d_gene: TRBD1
abundance: -
v_gene: TRBV6-1

CDR3nt: TGTGCCAGCAGCACCTTCCGGGACAGGGTTTGGTTC
CDR3aa: CASSTFRDRVWF
j_gene: TRBJ1-2
d_gene: TRBD1
abundance: -
v_gene: TRBV13

CDR3nt: TGTGCCAGCAGTTTCAGGCAGGGATCAGACGAGCAGTACTTC
CDR3aa: CASSFRQGSDEQYF
j_gene: TRBJ2-7
d_gene: -
abundance: -
v_gene: TRBV27

CDR3nt: TGTGCCAGCAGTGAAAATTACAGGGGTCCATACGAGCAGTACTTC
CDR3aa: CASSENYRGPYEQYF
j_gene: TRBJ2-7
d_gene: TRBD1
abundance: -
v_gene: TRBV6-1

CDR3nt: TGTGCCACCAGTGATCCTGGACAGCCCCAGTCCTACAATGAGCAGTTCTTC
CDR3aa: CATSDPGQPQSYNEQFF
j_gene: TRBJ2-1
d_gene: -
abundance: -
v_gene: TRBV24-1

CDR3nt: TGCGCCAGCAGATTAACAGGGGGTGAGGTTGAAGCTTTCTTT
CDR3aa: CASRLTGGEVEAFF
j_gene: TRBJ1-1
d_gene: TRBD1
abundance: -
v_gene: TRBV5-1

CDR3nt: TGTGCCAGCAGCGTAGCTACCGGGAGAAACTCTGGAAACACCATATATTTT
CDR3aa: CASSVATGRNSGNTIYF
j_gene: TRBJ1-3
d_gene: -
abundance: -
v_gene: TRBV9

CDR3nt: TGTGCCTGGTTGGGGCTCGCGCGGGGCGCCCGTGGTGGCCAGTACTTC
CDR3aa: CAWLGLARGARGGQYF
j_gene: TRBJ2-5
d_gene: -
abundance: -
v_gene: TRBV30

CDR3nt: TGTGCCAGCAGTCCCGAGCGGGAGGCTGGCACCGGGGAGCTGTTTTTT
CDR3aa: CASSPEREAGTGELFF
j_gene: TRBJ2-2
d_gene: TRBD2
abundance: -
v_gene: TRBV3-1/TRBV3-2

CDR3nt: TGTGCCAGCAGCGTAGAGTGGGGCAGCACCGAAGCTTTCTTT
CDR3aa: CASSVEWGSTEAFF
j_gene: TRBJ1-1
d_gene: -
abundance: -
v_gene: TRBV9

CDR3nt: TGCGCCAGCAGCCCCTACCGACAGGAGCCCTACGAGCAGTACTTC
CDR3aa: CASSPYRQEPYEQYF
j_gene: TRBJ2-7
d_gene: -
abundance: -
v_gene: TRBV5-1

CDR3nt: TGCGCCAGCTCCGACAGCTACTATGGCTACACCTTC
CDR3aa: CASSDSYYGYTF
j_gene: TRBJ1-2
d_gene: -
abundance: -
v_gene: TRBV5-1

CDR3nt: TGTGCCAGCAGTTACTCTGGCGGGACCAATGAGCAGTTCTTC
CDR3aa: CASSYSGGTNEQFF
j_gene: TRBJ2-1
d_gene: -
abundance: -
v_gene: TRBV6-5

CDR3nt: TGTGCCAGTAGTACGGGACAGGGGGCTCAAGAGACCCAGTACTTC
CDR3aa: CASSTGQGAQETQYF
j_gene: TRBJ2-5
d_gene: TRBD1
abundance: -
v_gene: TRBV19

CDR3nt: TGTGCCAGCAGCTTAACTTGGCAGGGAATCAACGAGCAGTACTTC
CDR3aa: CASSLTWQGINEQYF
j_gene: TRBJ2-7
d_gene: -
abundance: once
v_gene: TRBV13

CDR3nt: TGTGCCATCAGGGCCGGGGAGGCAACTAATGAAAAACTGTTTTTT
CDR3aa: CAIRAGEATNEKLFF
j_gene: TRBJ1-4
d_gene: -
abundance: -
v_gene: TRBV10-3

CDR3nt: TGCAGTGCTAGTGGGGCGGGAGACAATGAGCAGTTCTTC
CDR3aa: CSASGAGDNEQFF
j_gene: TRBJ2-1
d_gene: TRBD2
abundance: -
v_gene: TRBV20-1

CDR3nt: TGTGCCAGCAGCCCCGAAGCAACAACTAATGAAAAACTGTTTTTT
CDR3aa: CASSPEATTNEKLFF
j_gene: TRBJ1-4
d_gene: -
abundance: -
v_gene: TRBV3-1/TRBV3-2

CDR3nt: TGTGCCAGCAGCCTACAGGGGGCAGTCACCGGGGAGCTGTTTTTT
CDR3aa: CASSLQGAVTGELFF
j_gene: TRBJ2-2
d_gene: TRBD1
abundance: -
v_gene: TRBV3-1/TRBV3-2

CDR3nt: TGTGCCAGCCGCACCGGATTGGAGGGTGGGAATTCACCCCTCCACTTT
CDR3aa: CASRTGLEGGNSPLHF
j_gene: TRBJ1-6
d_gene: -
abundance: -
v_gene: TRBV18

CDR3nt: TGCGCCAGCATCCAGGGGAATCCCACAGATACGCAGTATTTT
CDR3aa: CASIQGNPTDTQYF
j_gene: TRBJ2-3
d_gene: -
abundance: -
v_gene: TRBV5-1

CDR3nt: TGTGCCAGTGACAGGGGGGGGTCTCGGGACACTGAAGCTTTCTTT
CDR3aa: CASDRGGSRDTEAFF
j_gene: TRBJ1-1
d_gene: TRBD1
abundance: -
v_gene: TRBV19

CDR3nt: TGTGCCAGCAGCCCTCCAGAGGGGCTAGCGTTCACCGGAACGGCCGGGGAGCTGTTTTTT
CDR3aa: CASSPPEGLAFTGTAGELFF
j_gene: TRBJ2-2
d_gene: -
abundance: -
v_gene: TRBV21-1